Shown below are 24 T cell receptor beta chains from a single sample sequenced in a study of brain T cells in children with intractable seizures. Clones were sequenced by immunoSEQ multiplex PCR, and TCRdb holds only the in-frame ones, with some missing. The data show 110,000 or so clones, under 95% seen once. The specimen was peripheral blood, collected at surgery. The receptors were sampled from a boy less than two years old with hemimegalencephaly and intractable seizures.

The J gene is TRBJ2-3, the V gene TRBV2, with TRBD2 identical over 7 bases. V was pared by 11 bases and J by 1 base, with 12 bases of the junction left unmatched. This CDR3 spans 15 amino acids. Germline loops: CDR1 SNHLY, CDR2 FYNNEI. The CDR3: CAARGAGLGTDTQYF. Written as DNA, the CDR3 is TGTGCCGCACGGGGAGCGGGATTAGGCACAGATACGCAGTATTTT.

The chain recombines TRBV27 with TRBJ2-2; D uncertain. Trimming removed 2 bases from V and 7 bases from J, with 5 bases in between. There are 12 residues in the CDR3. The germline V gene has CDR1 MNHEY and CDR2 SMNVEV (reference sequence). Written as DNA, the CDR3 is TGTGCCAGCAGTTTAAACCTCGGGGAGCTGTTTTTT. Its protein product is CASSLNLGELFF.

V and J are TRBV4-2 and TRBJ2-3; 8 bases line up with TRBD2. Germline CDR1 reads LGHNA; CDR2 reads YNFKEQ. V shed 4 bases, J shed 6 bases, and the junction held 12 bases outside the gene matches. This CDR3 comprises 16 residues. The CDR3 DNA is TGTGCCAGCAGCCCCCACGATCGAGCGGGAGCCGATACGCAGTATTTT. This codes for CASSPHDRAGADTQYF.

The chain couples TRBV29-1 to TRBJ1-1; possible D gene TRBD1, 5 bases. The CDR3 totals 13 residues. Germline values: CDR1 SQVTM, CDR2 ANQGSEA. V was shortened by 8 bases and J by 4 bases, with 17 bases between the two germline ends. The CDR3 protein is CSSRGGRITEAFF. The CDR3 region has the DNA TGCAGCTCCCGCGGGGGGAGAATCACTGAAGCTTTCTTT. The full variable domain, in which reference TRBV29-1 and TRBJ1-1 provide the parts outside the CDR3, is SAVISQKPSRDICQRGTSLTIQCQVDSQVTMMFWYRQQPGQSLTLIATANQGSEATYESGFVIDKFPISRPNLTFSTLTVSNMSPEDSSIYLCSSRGGRITEAFFGQGTRLTVV.

V and J are TRBV24-1 and TRBJ2-3; TRBD1 agrees at 9 bases. The CDR3 is 17 residues long. The junction had 7 bases not matched to a gene; V was cut back by 4 bases and J by 0 bases. The germline V gene encodes CDR1 KGHDR and CDR2 SFDVKD. In DNA form, the CDR3 reads TGTGCCACCAGTGACATGGACAGGGGAGGGAGCACAGATACGCAGTATTTT. Its protein product is CATSDMDRGGSTDTQYF.

The chain links TRBV19 to TRBJ1-1, with a possible D match to TRBD1 (6 bases). V shed 5 bases and J shed 5 bases, with 12 bases lying between them. CDR1 and CDR2 (germline): LNHDA, SQIVND (reference sequence). This CDR3 region has 13 residues. The CDR3 coding sequence is TGTGCCAGTAGTTTAGGGGGGGTTACTGAAGCTTTCTTT. This translates into CASSLGGVTEAFF.

The chain carries TRBV12-5 and TRBJ2-7; D ambiguous. The length of the CDR3 is 14 residues. Germline values: CDR1 LGHNT, CDR2 FRNRAP. Trimming took off 1 base at V and 6 bases at J, with 13 bases between the two ends. The CDR3 DNA reads as TGTGCTAGTGGTTTGGAGGTGTTTGGTATCGAGCAGTACTTC. Translating gives CASGLEVFGIEQYF.

V and J are TRBV10-1 and TRBJ1-1; D remains unclear. Trimming cost V 2 bases and J 0 bases, with 4 bases left between them. Germline values: CDR1 WNHNN, CDR2 SYGVQD (reference sequence). The CDR3 has 13 residues. CDR3 sequence (DNA): TGCGCCAGCAGTGAGGAGATGAACACTGAAGCTTTCTTT. This sequence encodes CASSEEMNTEAFF.

The chain employs TRBV28 and TRBJ2-3; a weak D match, TRBD2 (6 bases). Germline V gene data show CDR1 as MDHEN and CDR2 as SYDVKM. The CDR3 is made up of 15 amino acids. V was cut by 6 bases and J by 6 bases, with 19 bases left in between. CDR3 nucleotide sequence: TGTGCCAGCAGGCTTGGGACGGGGGTGCGGGATACGCAGTATTTT. It specifies CASRLGTGVRDTQYF.

This clone was observed a handful of times. The rearrangement uses TRBV29-1 and TRBJ1-1; no definite D call. In germline, CDR1 is SQVTM, CDR2 ANQGSEA. This CDR3 is 14 amino acids long. Deletions cut 8 bases from V and 5 bases from J, with 21 bases between. The CDR3 nucleotides read TGCAGCACTTGGCAGGCCCGCTCCGGGACTGAAGCTTTCTTT. It codes for CSTWQARSGTEAFF. Looking up the rest from reference TRBV29-1 and TRBJ1-1 gives the full variable domain: SAVISQKPSRDICQRGTSLTIQCQVDSQVTMMFWYRQQPGQSLTLIATANQGSEATYESGFVIDKFPISRPNLTFSTLTVSNMSPEDSSIYLCSTWQARSGTEAFFGQGTRLTVV.

The rearrangement joins TRBV14 to TRBJ2-1; 14 bases are a match to TRBD2. J was trimmed by 2 bases and V by 4 bases; bases with no gene match: 16. The CDR3 sequence is 21 residues long. CDR1 and CDR2 (germline): SGHDN, FVKESK. CDR3 DNA: TGTGCCAGCAGCCCCTCGTATCCCCAAGGGACTAGCGGGAGCGCCTACAATGAGCAGTTCTTC. Residues: CASSPSYPQGTSGSAYNEQFF.

The CDR3 is CASPRDSPDGPGELFF. In nucleotides, the CDR3 is TGTGCCAGCCCGAGGGACTCGCCCGATGGACCCGGGGAGCTGTTTTTT. The chain joins TRBV7-9 to TRBJ2-2, with D perhaps matching TRBD2 (6 bases). V lost 8 bases and J lost 6, with 22 bases in between. Germline V gene sequence: CDR1 SEHNR, CDR2 FQNEAQ (reference sequence). The CDR3 totals 16 residues.

V is TRBV10-3 and J is TRBJ2-1, with D possibly matching TRBD1 (6 bases). Looked up from germline, CDR1 is ENHRY and CDR2 is SYGVKD. This CDR3 has 16 amino acids. The V and J ends lost 0 bases and 5 bases respectively, with 14 bases between them. CDR3 residues: CAISESQGLGHNEQFF. The CDR3 DNA sequence: TGTGCCATCAGTGAGTCTCAGGGGTTAGGTCACAATGAGCAGTTCTTC.

The CDR3 region is CASSVAPSPAYF. The DNA for the CDR3 is TGTGCCAGCAGCGTAGCTCCTAGTCCGGCTTACTTC. The chain couples TRBV9 to TRBJ2-5; no clear D. Trimming stripped 0 bases from V and 14 bases from J, with 14 bases between. The germline gives CDR1 SGDLS, CDR2 YYNGEE. There are 12 residues in the CDR3.

This clone was seen just once. The V gene is TRBV7-8, the J gene TRBJ1-4; possibly TRBD1 for D (5 bases). V dropped 4 bases and J dropped 8 bases, with 20 bases sitting between them. The germline CDR1 and CDR2 sequences are SGHVS and FQNEAQ. This CDR3 spans 16 amino acids. CDR3: CASSSLRQTAGEKLFF. In DNA form, the CDR3 reads TGTGCCAGCAGCTCCCTGAGACAGACCGCGGGGGAAAAACTGTTTTTT.

The V and J genes are TRBV15 and TRBJ1-2, with 7 bases identical to TRBD1. Trimming at V came to 0 bases and at J to 3 bases, leaving 10 bases not matched to a gene. The CDR3 has 17 residues. Looked up from germline, CDR1 is LNHNV and CDR2 is YYDKDF (reference sequence). The CDR3 nucleotides are TGTGCCACCAGCAGAGATTCGAGCCCCGACAGGGACTATGGCTACACCTTC. This encodes CATSRDSSPDRDYGYTF.

V is TRBV28 and J is TRBJ1-2; D ambiguous. The V end was cut by 4 bases, the J end by 5 bases, with 20 bases between. CDR1 is MDHEN and CDR2 is SYDVKM in the germline V gene. The CDR3 is made up of 16 amino acids. The CDR3 reads CASSSSPGRSKYGYTF. The CDR3 coding sequence is TGTGCCAGCAGTTCCAGTCCCGGCCGATCGAAGTATGGCTACACCTTC.

The chain carries TRBV7-2 and TRBJ2-3; 14 bases agree with TRBD2. The CDR3 runs 17 residues. Trimming cost V 5 bases and J 4 bases; bases outside gene matches: 8. CDR1 and CDR2 (germline): SGHTA, FQGNSA. In DNA, the CDR3 is TGTGCCAGCAGCCCGGGGACTAGCGGGAGAGGCGCAGATACGCAGTATTTT. It codes for CASSPGTSGRGADTQYF.

For this clone: This CDR3 is also generated by other DNA sequences in the sample. The V and J genes are TRBV7-9 and TRBJ2-7, with TRBD2 matching 11 bases. Per the germline V gene, CDR1 is SEHNR and CDR2 is FQNEAQ (reference sequence). After removal of 4 bases from V and 2 bases from J, the junction contained 7 bases not matched to a gene. The length of the CDR3 is 16 residues. CDR3 sequence: CASSSPGTSGTYEQYF. The DNA for the CDR3 is TGTGCCAGCAGCTCACCCGGGACTAGCGGAACCTACGAGCAGTACTTC. The whole variable domain, filled in from reference TRBV7-9 and TRBJ2-7, reads DTGVSQNPRHKITKRGQNVTFRCDPISEHNRLYWYRQTLGQGPEFLTYFQNEAQLEKSRLLSDRFSAERPKGSFSTLEIQRTEQGDSAMYLCASSSPGTSGTYEQYFGPGTRLTVT.

The V and J genes are TRBV7-2 and TRBJ2-7; 10 bases are a match to TRBD2. Trimming at V came to 1 base and at J to 2 bases, leaving 2 bases not matched to a gene. CDR1 is SGHTA and CDR2 is FQGNSA in the germline V gene. This CDR3 spans 15 amino acids. This CDR3 reads CASSLGGLATYEQYF. The CDR3 DNA sequence: TGTGCCAGCAGCTTAGGGGGACTAGCGACCTACGAGCAGTACTTC.

The J gene is TRBJ2-5, the V gene TRBV19; no definite D call. Germline V gene lookup returns CDR1 LNHDA and CDR2 SQIVND (reference sequence). The length of the CDR3 is 11 residues. The germline V and J ends were trimmed by 8 bases and 7 bases, with 11 bases remaining between them. CDR3 in amino acids: CASGKWGTQYF. CDR3 DNA sequence: TGTGCCAGTGGAAAGTGGGGGACCCAGTACTTC.

This clone was seen only a few times. The gene calls are TRBV7-2 and TRBJ2-7; the D is unclear. With 0 bases removed from V and 5 bases from J, the gap between germline ends came to 8 bases. This CDR3 region has 13 residues. Germline-derived CDR1 and CDR2 are SGHTA and FQGNSA. CDR3 in DNA: TGTGCCAGCAGCTTAGCAGGGTCCCACGAGCAGTACTTC. This encodes CASSLAGSHEQYF.

This chain connects TRBV18 to TRBJ2-1; TRBD2 matches 13 bases. CDR1 is KGHSH, CDR2 LQKENI, per germline. This CDR3 has 15 amino acids. The V gene end was trimmed by 3 bases and the J gene end by 5 bases; junction bases not matched to a gene: 1. The CDR3 loop is CASSPGLAGNNEQFF. The CDR3 DNA reads as TGTGCCAGCTCACCGGGACTAGCGGGAAACAATGAGCAGTTCTTC.

J is TRBJ1-6 and V is TRBV30; D perhaps matches TRBD1 (6 bases). With 5 bases removed from V and 14 bases from J, the gap between germline ends came to 13 bases. The CDR3 is made up of 11 amino acids. The germline gives CDR1 GTSNPN, CDR2 SVGIG (reference sequence). Here the CDR3 DNA reads TGTGCCTGGGTGGAGGGGGGCACCCTCCACTTT. It is translated as CAWVEGGTLHF. The whole variable domain, filled in from reference TRBV30 and TRBJ1-6, reads SQTIHQWPATLVQPVGSPLSLECTVEGTSNPNLYWYRQAAGRGLQLLFYSVGIGQISSEVPQNLSASRPQDRQFILSSKKLLLSDSGFYLCAWVEGGTLHFGNGTRLTVT.